This TCR beta chain was found in a study of tumour-infiltrating T cells in Burkitt lymphoma. Study at large: Patients covered every epidemiological subtype of Burkitt lymphoma. Survival, overall and progression-free, tracked with productive clonality. Study-wide results and limits: Many Burkitt lymphoma patients shared several public clonotypes.

CDR3 length: 15 amino acids. Germline V gives CDR1 SQVTM, CDR2 ANQGSEA. Trimming removed 1 base at V and 0 bases at J, with 10 bases between. TCRdb keeps only in-frame clones here, not all; method: immunoSEQ multiplex PCR. The sample carries 1,200 or so clones, 10% to 15% recorded once. Remarks on this clone: The antigen is unknown.

The source of this sequence is a human donor with Burkitt lymphoma. The rearrangement joins TRBV29-1 to TRBJ1-3; no definite D call. What was sequenced was tumor tissue. The CDR3 DNA reads TGCAGCGTTGAAGTTTTTGTCGACTCTGGAAACACCATATATTTT. Encoded protein: CSVEVFVDSGNTIYF. The full variable domain, completed using reference TRBV29-1 and TRBJ1-3, is SAVISQKPSRDICQRGTSLTIQCQVDSQVTMMFWYRQQPGQSLTLIATANQGSEATYESGFVIDKFPISRPNLTFSTLTVSNMSPEDSSIYLCSVEVFVDSGNTIYFGEGSWLTVV.